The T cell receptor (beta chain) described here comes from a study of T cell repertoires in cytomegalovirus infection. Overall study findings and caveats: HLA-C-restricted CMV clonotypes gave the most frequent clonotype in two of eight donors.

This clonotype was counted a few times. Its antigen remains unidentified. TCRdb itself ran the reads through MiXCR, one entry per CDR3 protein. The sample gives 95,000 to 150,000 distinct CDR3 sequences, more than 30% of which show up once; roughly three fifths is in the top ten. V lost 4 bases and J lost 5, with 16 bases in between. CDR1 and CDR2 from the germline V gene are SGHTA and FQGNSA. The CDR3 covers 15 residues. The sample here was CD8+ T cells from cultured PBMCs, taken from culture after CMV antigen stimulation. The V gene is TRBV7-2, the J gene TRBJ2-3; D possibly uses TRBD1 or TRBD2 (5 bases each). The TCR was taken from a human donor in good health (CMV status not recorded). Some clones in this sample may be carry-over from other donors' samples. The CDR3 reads CASSWNRDGQDTQYF. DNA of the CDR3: TGTGCCAGCAGCTGGAACCGGGACGGACAAGATACGCAGTATTTT.